The 13 T cell receptor beta chains reported below all come from one sample, sequenced in a study of cytomegalovirus exposure and HLA in healthy donors. Assay used: immunoSEQ multiplex PCR; TCRdb lists only in-frame clones, some missing. Here the sample spans about 160,000 clones, roughly 91% being singletons. The specimen sequenced was PBMCs. Receptor source: a woman between 18 and 29 years old in good health and CMV-seropositive.

The count of this clone is one. J is TRBJ1-1 and V is TRBV29-1; D unresolved. Germline lookup yields CDR1 SQVTM and CDR2 ANQGSEA. The V and J ends lost 6 bases and 8 bases respectively, with 16 bases between them. The CDR3 extends over 12 amino acids. CDR3 coding DNA: TGCAGCGTGAGGTCGGGAGGGCGAGAAGCTTTCTTT. Encoded protein: CSVRSGGREAFF.

The chain couples TRBV19 to TRBJ1-1, with a tentative D call TRBD1 (6 bases). This CDR3 spans 12 amino acids. The germline V gene encodes CDR1 LNHDA and CDR2 SQIVND (reference sequence). The germline V and J ends were trimmed by 3 bases and 11 bases, with 13 bases remaining between them. The CDR3 region has the DNA TGTGCCAGTAGTATTACAGGGCATGTGGCTTTCTTT. This encodes CASSITGHVAFF. The full variable domain, rest sourced from reference TRBV19 and TRBJ1-1, is DGGITQSPKYLFRKEGQNVTLSCEQNLNHDAMYWYRQDPGQGLRLIYYSQIVNDFQKGDIAEGYSVSREKKESFPLTVTSAQKNPTAFYLCASSITGHVAFFGQGTRLTVV.

This chain connects TRBV30 to TRBJ2-2; TRBD1 matches 8 bases. CDR1 is GTSNPN and CDR2 is SVGIG in the germline V gene (reference sequence). With V trimmed by 2 bases and J by 6 bases, 5 bases remained unmatched. The CDR3 covers 14 residues. Here the CDR3 reads CAWSSRTGPGELFF. The CDR3 bases are TGTGCCTGGAGTTCCCGGACAGGGCCCGGGGAGCTGTTTTTT.

This sequence joins TRBV30 and TRBJ1-1; tentatively, D is TRBD1 (5 bases). Per the germline V gene, CDR1 is GTSNPN and CDR2 is SVGIG (reference sequence). Trimming shortened V by 2 bases and J by 1 base, and 11 bases separated the two germline ends. The CDR3 is made up of 14 amino acids. CDR3 DNA: TGTGCCTGGAGTCCAGGGTTCAGGAACACTGAAGCTTTCTTT. It encodes CAWSPGFRNTEAFF.

J is TRBJ1-5 and V is TRBV4-3; 8 nucleotides agree with TRBD1. The CDR3 is 15 residues long. V shed 5 bases, J shed 5 bases, and the junction held 8 bases outside the gene matches. CDR1 LGHNA and CDR2 YSLEER come from the germline V gene. CDR3 in DNA: TGCGCCAGCAGCAAGTTGGACAGGGAAGATCAGCCCCAGCATTTT. Translating gives CASSKLDREDQPQHF.

V and J are TRBV6-1 and TRBJ2-2; D is perhaps TRBD2 (5 bases). The V end lost 7 bases, the J end lost 5 bases, and 17 bases lay between the germline ends. The CDR3 is 15 residues long. Germline V gene sequence: CDR1 MNHNS, CDR2 SASEGT. CDR3 in amino acids: CASNLARVRTGELFF. CDR3 coding DNA: TGTGCCAGCAATCTTGCGAGGGTTAGGACCGGGGAGCTGTTTTTT.

This rearrangement joins TRBV11-2 to TRBJ1-4, with 8 bases matching TRBD1. The CDR3 runs 15 residues. From germline, CDR1 is SGHAT and CDR2 FQNNGV. Germline trimming cut 2 bases from V and 8 bases from J; bases unmatched to any gene: 7. CDR3 sequence (DNA): TGTGCCAGCAGCTTATCTTGGACAGGGAGGGAAAAACTGTTTTTT. This gives the protein CASSLSWTGREKLFF.

The CDR3 DNA follows: TGCGCCAGCAGCCATCCTTCTAGCTACTACGAGCAGTACTTC. It codes for CASSHPSSYYEQYF. This chain uses TRBV4-1 with TRBJ2-7; maybe TRBD2 (5 bases). This CDR3 spans 14 amino acids. The V end was cut by 3 bases, the J end by 3 bases, with 12 bases between. Germline CDR1 and CDR2: MGHRA and YSYEKL.

The V call is TRBV9, the J call TRBJ2-7; 8 positions match TRBD2. V shed 3 bases, J shed 1 base, and the junction held 6 bases outside the gene matches. The CDR3 covers 15 residues. Looked up from germline, CDR1 is SGDLS and CDR2 is YYNGEE. CDR3 residues: CASSARAGESYEQYF. CDR3 nucleotides: TGTGCCAGCAGCGCCCGAGCGGGAGAATCCTACGAGCAGTACTTC. The full variable domain, with the rest looked up from reference TRBV9 and TRBJ2-7, is DSGVTQTPKHLITATGQRVTLRCSPRSGDLSVYWYQQSLDQGLQFLIQYYNGEERAKGNILERFSAQQFPDLHSELNLSSLELGDSALYFCASSARAGESYEQYFGPGTRLTVT.

This sequence joins TRBV6-1 and TRBJ1-2; TRBD1 matches at 8 bases. The V gene's germline CDR1 is MNHNS and CDR2 SASEGT. CDR3 length: 12 residues. V lost 5 bases and J lost 6; bases outside the gene matches: 2. CDR3 in amino acids: CASSLTGDGYTF. The CDR3 nucleotides are TGTGCCAGCAGTTTGACAGGGGATGGCTACACCTTC.

This clone was counted a single time. The V call is TRBV27, the J call TRBJ1-1; tentatively, D is TRBD1 (6 bases). Trimming stripped 3 bases from V and 1 base from J, with 18 bases between. The germline V gene has CDR1 MNHEY and CDR2 SMNVEV (reference sequence). This CDR3 comprises 17 residues. This chain's CDR3 is CASSFRGAGTQNTEAFF. In nucleotides, the CDR3 is TGTGCCAGCAGTTTCCGGGGGGCAGGGACACAGAACACTGAAGCTTTCTTT.

The chain carries TRBV30 and TRBJ2-7; maybe TRBD1 (6 bases). CDR1 is GTSNPN, CDR2 SVGIG, per germline (reference sequence). The CDR3 has 14 residues. Trimming removed 4 bases at V and 1 base at J, with 14 bases between. The CDR3: CAWTGPGASYEQYF. In DNA, the CDR3 is TGTGCCTGGACCGGTCCAGGGGCTTCCTACGAGCAGTACTTC.

The CDR3 sequence is CASSPMTGSYNEQFF. The CDR3 nucleotides read TGTGCCAGCAGTCCAATGACAGGGTCCTACAATGAGCAGTTCTTC. This rearrangement joins TRBV27 to TRBJ2-1, with 7 nucleotides matching TRBD1. CDR3 length: 15 amino acids. J gave up 1 base and V 5 bases, and 5 bases lay outside the gene matches. Germline V lookup: CDR1 MNHEY, CDR2 SMNVEV (reference sequence).